This section outlines one T cell receptor beta chain sequence together with its context. A Seattle source enrolled patients during active infection and followed them longitudinally. The V end was cut by 1 base, the J end by 3 bases, with 10 bases between. Germline CDR1 SGHRS, CDR2 YFSETQ. CDR3 length: 14 residues. The sample comes from a study of blood T cell repertoires in COVID-19. As for the study in general: From the United States, Italy and Spain came samples of acute and convalescent COVID-19. PBMCs, B-cell-depleted T cells, or T cells were the source of the cDNA or gDNA that made up the material.

Original processing methods: Nucleated cell counts were estimated from reference gene primer amplification. Method: immunoSEQ multiplex PCR; TCRdb's copy keeps in-frame clones and lacks some. That table supplies the V and J calls and clone size; D and trimming were determined from the DNA. This table holds 250,000 to 300,000 clones, 86% found once. The chain combines TRBV5-1 with TRBJ2-5, with D unresolved. Sequenced input: peripheral blood. The receptor's source is a woman aged 30 to 39 with COVID-19, enrolled during active disease. The CDR3 here is CASSLFGTEETQYF. CDR3 bases: TGCGCCAGCAGCTTGTTTGGAACAGAAGAGACCCAGTACTTC.